The 20 T cell receptor beta chains below come from one sample, sequenced in a study of cytomegalovirus exposure and HLA in healthy donors. Amplification used 60 Vbeta primers and 13 Jbeta primers. Clones were read by immunoSEQ multiplex PCR, and TCRdb kept only the in-frame ones, dropping some. The profile shows nearly 200,000 clones, approximately 83% of them singletons. Sample: PBMCs. These receptor sequences come from a boy aged 2 to 10 in good health and CMV-seronegative.

The chain employs TRBV2 and TRBJ2-5, with no clear D. V was pared by 6 bases and J by 2 bases, with 13 bases between. CDR3 length: 14 residues. The germline CDR1 and CDR2 sequences are SNHLY and FYNNEI. This chain's CDR3 is CASRSTGVQETQYF. In nucleotides, the CDR3 is TGTGCCAGCAGATCAACTGGAGTTCAAGAGACCCAGTACTTC.

The V gene is TRBV7-2, the J gene TRBJ2-5, with 10 bases lining up with TRBD2. Germline trimming cut 4 bases from V and 2 bases from J; bases unmatched to any gene: 7. The CDR3 totals 16 residues. Germline CDR1 reads SGHTA; CDR2 reads FQGNSA. The chain's CDR3 is CASSSLGLAAQETQYF. The CDR3 nucleotides are TGTGCCAGCAGCTCCCTCGGACTAGCGGCTCAAGAGACCCAGTACTTC. Complete variable domain (other parts from reference TRBV7-2 and TRBJ2-5): GAGVSQSPSNKVTEKGKDVELRCDPISGHTALYWYRQSLGQGLEFLIYFQGNSAPDKSGLPSDRFSAERTGGSVSTLTIQRTQQEDSAVYLCASSSLGLAAQETQYFGPGTRLLVL.

The rearrangement uses TRBV2 and TRBJ2-5, with D perhaps matching TRBD2 (6 bases). CDR3 length: 16 amino acids. The ends were cut back, 10 bases at V and 7 bases at J, with 28 bases in the middle. The germline V gene has CDR1 SNHLY and CDR2 FYNNEI. The CDR3 sequence: CAKNLEPGVPGTTQYF. CDR3 nucleotide sequence: TGTGCCAAAAACTTAGAGCCGGGGGTCCCAGGCACGACCCAGTACTTC.

The rearrangement links TRBV7-3 to TRBJ2-2; 8 nucleotides match TRBD2. Germline CDR1 SGHTA, CDR2 FQGTGA. The ends lost 6 bases at V and 7 bases at J; junction bases unmatched: 13. The CDR3 sequence is 16 residues long. The CDR3 nucleotides are TGTGCCAGCAGTTCAGGACTAGCCAGGCTCGGCGGGGAGCTGTTTTTT. This gives the protein CASSSGLARLGGELFF.

The CDR3: CASSLAMAGGPETQYF. The CDR3 region has the DNA TGTGCCAGCAGCTTAGCGATGGCGGGGGGGCCAGAGACCCAGTACTTC. The chain has TRBV7-2 and TRBJ2-5; 9 bases align to TRBD2. This CDR3 is built from 16 residues. V lost 0 bases and J lost 4; bases outside the gene matches: 6. CDR1 is SGHTA, CDR2 FQGNSA, per germline.

This chain links TRBV9 with TRBJ2-5, with 7 bases that match TRBD2. The germline V gene has CDR1 SGDLS and CDR2 YYNGEE. After removal of 4 bases from V and 5 bases from J, the junction contained 8 bases not matched to a gene. This CDR3 is 14 amino acids long. CDR3 nucleotides: TGTGCCAGCAGCCCCCACGGGGGGTGGGAGACCCAGTACTTC. Encoded protein: CASSPHGGWETQYF.

The V call is TRBV6-6, the J call TRBJ2-3, with D possibly being TRBD2 (6 bases). CDR1 is MNHNY, CDR2 SVGAGI, per germline (reference sequence). V was cut by 5 bases and J by 2 bases, with 17 bases left in between. This CDR3 is built from 16 residues. The CDR3 loop is CASSQLAGSYTDTQYF. CDR3 bases: TGTGCCAGCAGTCAACTAGCAGGATCTTACACAGATACGCAGTATTTT.

The V gene is TRBV6-1, the J gene TRBJ1-1, with 7 bases lining up with TRBD1. The junction had 6 bases not matched to a gene; V was cut back by 5 bases and J by 6 bases. The CDR3 contains 13 residues. Germline V gene lookup returns CDR1 MNHNS and CDR2 SASEGT. The CDR3: CASSPDRDAEAFF. CDR3 coding DNA: TGTGCCAGCAGTCCTGACAGGGATGCTGAAGCTTTCTTT.

This rearrangement joins TRBV2 to TRBJ2-5; TRBD1 agrees at 10 bases. Germline CDR1 SNHLY, CDR2 FYNNEI. CDR3 length: 16 residues. V trimming: 1 base; J trimming: 4 bases; junction bases outside the gene matches: 6. DNA for the CDR3: TGTGCCAGCAGTGAAGAACGGACAGGGGGAGCAGAGACCCAGTACTTC. Its protein is CASSEERTGGAETQYF.

V is TRBV7-2 and J is TRBJ1-5; D is unclear. V lost 5 bases and J lost 4, with 6 bases in between. The CDR3 is 12 residues long. From germline, CDR1 is SGHTA and CDR2 FQGNSA. CDR3 DNA: TGTGCCAGCAGCCCCGTGAATCAGCCCCAGCATTTT. Amino acids: CASSPVNQPQHF.

The gene calls are TRBV15 and TRBJ2-3, with D maybe TRBD2 (5 bases). The V gene's germline CDR1 is LNHNV and CDR2 YYDKDF (reference sequence). V lost 0 bases, J lost 2 bases, and 12 bases lay in between. The CDR3 has 16 residues. Written as DNA, the CDR3 is TGTGCCACCAGCAGAGATATAGCGCCACTCACAGATACGCAGTATTTT. The encoded protein is CATSRDIAPLTDTQYF.

On this clone: The junction and the germline gene differ at one end; a read error may be behind it. This chain links TRBV7-9 with TRBJ2-1, with 8 bases identical to TRBD1. The CDR3 covers 16 residues. The germline gives CDR1 SEHNR, CDR2 FQNEAQ (reference sequence). The CDR3 reads CSSSADRASSYNEQFF. Written as DNA, the CDR3 is TGTTCCAGCAGCGCGGACAGGGCTAGCTCCTACAATGAGCAGTTCTTC.

V is TRBV7-6 and J is TRBJ1-1, with D possibly being TRBD1 (5 bases). The CDR3 contains 17 residues. Germline lookup yields CDR1 SGHVS and CDR2 FNYEAQ. Trimming stripped 6 bases from V and 8 bases from J, with 28 bases between. The CDR3 here is CASSSNGAAGDNLEAFF. DNA for the CDR3: TGTGCCAGCAGTTCAAATGGGGCAGCAGGAGACAACCTCGAAGCTTTCTTT.

V gene TRBV6-4 combines with J gene TRBJ1-6; tentative D call: TRBD1 (5 bases). Looked up from germline, CDR1 is MRHNA and CDR2 is SNTAGT. The CDR3 sequence is 15 residues long. V was cut by 4 bases and J by 10 bases, with 17 bases left in between. As DNA, the CDR3 is TGTGCCAGCAGTGCCGACCCGGGGGGAACATCACCCCTCCACTTT. Translation gives CASSADPGGTSPLHF.

J is TRBJ1-2 and V is TRBV6-6, with D uncertain. CDR3 length: 12 residues. The V gene's germline CDR1 is MNHNY and CDR2 SVGAGI (reference sequence). The V and J ends lost 5 bases and 4 bases respectively, with 8 bases between them. The CDR3 reads CASSPGSYGYTF. In DNA, the CDR3 is TGTGCCAGCAGTCCGGGGTCCTATGGCTACACCTTC.

The chain has TRBV9 and TRBJ2-5; TRBD2 agrees at 14 bases. The V segment lost 0 bases and the J segment 3 bases; nucleotides outside the gene matches: 4. This CDR3 region has 17 residues. From germline, CDR1 is SGDLS and CDR2 YYNGEE. Here the CDR3 reads CASSVGTSGGNEETQYF. CDR3 in DNA: TGTGCCAGCAGCGTAGGGACTAGCGGGGGGAACGAAGAGACCCAGTACTTC.

This clone was observed a few times. J is TRBJ1-2 and V is TRBV6-1, with D perhaps matching TRBD1 (5 bases). Trimming took off 6 bases at V and 3 bases at J, with 14 bases between the two ends. CDR3 length: 14 residues. Germline loops: CDR1 MNHNS, CDR2 SASEGT. In DNA form, the CDR3 reads TGTGCCAGCAGGCCCTTTACAGGTTACTATGGCTACACCTTC. This translates into CASRPFTGYYGYTF.

The gene calls are TRBV7-9 and TRBJ2-1; 9 bases are a match to TRBD1. This CDR3 has 17 residues. J lost 0 bases, V lost 5 bases, and 8 bases had no gene match. CDR1 is SEHNR, CDR2 FQNEAQ, per germline (reference sequence). CDR3 sequence (DNA): TGTGCCAGCAGCACCCCGGGACAGGGCTTCTCCTACAATGAGCAGTTCTTC. It codes for CASSTPGQGFSYNEQFF.

This clone was found a few times. The genes are TRBV15 and TRBJ2-7, with 9 bases that match TRBD1. The V and J ends lost 7 bases and 6 bases, in that order; junction bases with no gene match: 13. Looked up from germline, CDR1 is LNHNV and CDR2 is YYDKDF (reference sequence). CDR3 length: 15 amino acids. CDR3 protein: CATTPDRDRVGEQYF. CDR3 sequence (DNA): TGTGCCACCACCCCTGACAGGGACAGGGTAGGCGAGCAGTACTTC.

Remarks on this clone: Germline is not matched at one junction end, which may reflect a read error. The chain uses TRBV10-3 and TRBJ2-7, with D possibly matching TRBD1 (6 bases). Looked up from germline, CDR1 is ENHRY and CDR2 is SYGVKD. CDR3 size: 15 residues. CDR3 nucleotides: TGTGCCATCAGTGAGTCTGGGGGCCCCTCCCACGAGCAGTACTTC. This encodes CAISESGGPSHEQYF.